Below, one TCR beta chain is given with its context. The antigen is undetermined. V was pared by 3 bases and J by 6 bases, with 7 bases of the junction left unmatched. CDR1 and CDR2 from the germline V gene are ENHRY and SYGVKD. The CDR3 covers 15 residues. The sample originates from a study of persistence of HIV-infected CD4 T cells. General study findings and limits: Compared with CD3/CD28-stimulated cells, CMV- and Gag-responding cells showed lower TCRbeta richness. Antigen-responding cells were enriched for degenerate expanded CDR3beta sequences.

Overlapping HIV-1 Gag 15-mer peptides at around 0.91 ug per peptide per mL were used. CD4+ T cells upregulating both CD40 ligand and CD69 were sorted as responding cells. For approximately 20 hours, CD8-depleted PBMCs received anti-CD28/CD49d costimulation, a CD40-blocking antibody and enfuvirtide. The immunoSEQ assay was version 4, run in survey mode. Genomic DNA was diluted to about 9.4 ng/uL, up to roughly 1 ug per sample. TCRdb keeps only in-frame clones here, not all; method: immunoSEQ multiplex PCR. The table records some 13,000 clones, approximately 68% of them present only once. This specimen was CD4+ T cells sorted from PBMCs after roughly 18-hour stimulation, taken from a patient who received antiretroviral therapy. This sequence joins TRBV10-3 and TRBJ2-2; 7 bases are a match to TRBD1. The receptor was derived from an adult man with HIV who was CMV-seropositive. In nucleotides, the CDR3 is TGTGCCATCAGTGACGGGGCAGGGACAGCCGGGGAGCTGTTTTTT. This sequence encodes CAISDGAGTAGELFF.